This T cell receptor (beta chain) was observed in a study of T-cell memory formation after mild COVID-19. For the study at large: TCR clusters showed largely donor specificity. Whole-study results and caveats: Mainly in CM and EM were contracting CD4+ clones; CD8+ were in EMRA.

About this clonotype: As yet, its antigen is unknown.

MiXCR was run by TCRdb on the 5' RACE reads, yielding one entry per CDR3 protein. The table includes roughly 40,000 distinct CDR3 sequences, about 7.3% detected once. This CDR3 is 13 amino acids long. Germline CDR1 SGHVS, CDR2 FNYEAQ. Deletions cut 1 base from V and 8 bases from J, with 8 bases between. The sequence was obtained from a man younger than 35 who had mild COVID-19 (a few samples of this study predate the infection). Cell type and time point are not known. The chain recombines TRBV7-6 with TRBJ1-4, with a tentative D call TRBD1 (5 bases). Sequencing was carried out using PBMCs or a T cell subset sorted from them (not recorded which). In DNA, the CDR3 is TGTGCCAGCAGCTTAGACTGGGGGGAAAAACTGTTTTTT. Translated, it gives CASSLDWGEKLFF. The whole variable domain, filled in from reference TRBV7-6 and TRBJ1-4, reads GAGVSQSPRYKVTKRGQDVALRCDPISGHVSLYWYRQALGQGPEFLTYFNYEAQQDKSGLPNDRFSAERPEGSISTLTIQRTEQRDSAMYRCASSLDWGEKLFFGSGTQLSVL.